The clone carrying this T cell receptor beta chain was counted ten times or more. The entry originates in a study of T cell repertoires in cytomegalovirus infection. TCRdb recomputed calls from the reads with MiXCR, one row per CDR3 protein. This table holds some 220,000 distinct CDR3 sequences, 10% to 15% found once. CDR1 and CDR2 (germline): SGHTA, FQGNSA. Trimming cost V 5 bases and J 2 bases, with 12 bases left between them. The CDR3 is 14 residues long. The material sequenced was PBMCs. The V gene is TRBV7-2, the J gene TRBJ1-1, with D possibly matching TRBD1 (6 bases). This TCR was recovered from a human donor in good health (CMV status not recorded). Some clones in this sample may be carry-over from other donors' samples. The CDR3 DNA reads as TGTGCCAGCAGCCCCCAACAGGGTAACACTGAAGCTTTCTTT. Residues: CASSPQQGNTEAFF.